This is a list of T cell receptor beta chains from one sample in a study of beta chain features in type 1 diabetes. Clones were read by immunoSEQ multiplex PCR, and TCRdb kept only the in-frame ones, dropping some. The top ten hold around 0.02% of the sample, which has under 900,000 clones, 17% seen once. The source material was naive CD4+ T cells from blood. These receptor sequences come from a woman aged 18-35 years in good health. Both conserved end residues are part of each CDR3. A D gene is named only where the DNA matches it firmly. Clone size is given for some rows only: seen once, a few or many times, or a class if the clone is expanded.

d_gene,v_gene,j_gene,abundance,CDR3nt,CDR3aa
NA,TRBV7-3,TRBJ2-4,NA,TGTGCCAGCAGCCCTGGGGGCAGAGCCAAAAACATTCAGTACTTC,CASSPGGRAKNIQYF
NA,TRBV27,TRBJ2-2,NA,TGTGCCAGCAGTTTATACGGTAGCTGGGGAAACACCGGGGAGCTGTTTTTT,CASSLYGSWGNTGELFF
NA,TRBV7-9,TRBJ2-5,NA,TGTGCCAGCAGCTTAGTGACTGGAGAGACCCAGTACTTC,CASSLVTGETQYF
NA,TRBV4-2,TRBJ1-2,few,TGTGCCAGCAGCCAAGCGGCAGGAACTTATGGCTACACCTTC,CASSQAAGTYGYTF
NA,TRBV19,TRBJ2-1,NA,TGTGCCAGTAGCCGTAAGCCCCCCTACAATGAGCAGTTCTTC,CASSRKPPYNEQFF
NA,TRBV11-3,TRBJ1-3,NA,TGTGCCAGCAGCTTTAGGAGCTTACGAAACACCATATATTTT,CASSFRSLRNTIYF
NA,TRBV11-1,TRBJ2-5,NA,TGTGCCAGCAGCTTAGGTGGGGTGCGAGAGACCCAGTACTTC,CASSLGGVRETQYF
NA,TRBV11-3,TRBJ2-1,NA,TGTGCCAGCAGCTGGGGAAATGGGGTGTTGGGAAGCGAGATACTTAATGAGCAGTTCTTC,CASSWGNGVLGSEILNEQFF
TRBD1,TRBV5-1,TRBJ2-1,NA,TGCGCCAGCAGTACTACAGGGGGTAGCGCCTACAATGAGCAGTTCTTC,CASSTTGGSAYNEQFF
NA,TRBV11-2,TRBJ2-2,few,TGTGCCAGCAGCCCCTACGGGGAGCTGTTTTTT,CASSPYGELFF
NA,TRBV2,TRBJ2-1,NA,TGTGCCAGCAGTGAACGTGGACTCCCAGGTGAGCAGTTCTTC,CASSERGLPGEQFF
TRBD1,TRBV7-6,TRBJ2-3,few,TGTGCCAGCAGCCCCCGCACAGGGGGCACAGATACGCAGTATTTT,CASSPRTGGTDTQYF
TRBD1,TRBV5-1,TRBJ1-1,NA,TGCGCCAGCAGCCTGGGGGGACAGATGAACACTGAAGCTTTCTTT,CASSLGGQMNTEAFF
NA,TRBV2,TRBJ1-1,NA,TGTGCCAGCAGGATTTCGACAGCGAACACTGAAGCTTTCTTT,CASRISTANTEAFF
NA,TRBV11-2,TRBJ2-7,NA,TGTGCCAGCAGATCCCCGGGGAGATCCTACGAGCAGTACTTC,CASRSPGRSYEQYF